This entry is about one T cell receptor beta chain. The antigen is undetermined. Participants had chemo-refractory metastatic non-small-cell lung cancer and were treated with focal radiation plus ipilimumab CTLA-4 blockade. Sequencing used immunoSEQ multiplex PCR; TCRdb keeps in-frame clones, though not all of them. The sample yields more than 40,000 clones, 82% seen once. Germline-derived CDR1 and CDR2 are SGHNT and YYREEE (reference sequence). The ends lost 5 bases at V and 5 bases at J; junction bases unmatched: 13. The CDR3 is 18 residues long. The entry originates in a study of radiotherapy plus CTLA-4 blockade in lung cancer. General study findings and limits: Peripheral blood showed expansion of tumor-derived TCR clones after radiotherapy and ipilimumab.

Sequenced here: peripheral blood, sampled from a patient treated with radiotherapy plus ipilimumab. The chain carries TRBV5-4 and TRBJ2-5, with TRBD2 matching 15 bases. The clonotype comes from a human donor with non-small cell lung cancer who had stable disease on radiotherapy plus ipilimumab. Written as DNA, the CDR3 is TGTGCCAGCAGGAAAGGGCGGACTAGCGGGAGGGCCGGGGAGACCCAGTACTTC. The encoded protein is CASRKGRTSGRAGETQYF.